This T cell receptor (beta chain) was recorded in a study of blood T cells in healthy people across ages. Notes on the study in general: TCR beta diversity, measured per million T cells, fell in a roughly linear way with age. Unknown donor CMV status possibly confounded expanded clonotype changes.

This clonotype showed up many times. As yet, its antigen is unknown. The use of a sample-barcoded 5' primer and a J-beta primer mix characterized a second PCR of 7 to 11 cycles. MiXCR, run by TCRdb on the 5' RACE reads, gives a single entry per CDR3 protein. The data contain roughly 640,000 distinct CDR3 sequences, about 30% of them singletons. The TCR originated in an elderly woman in good health. The specimen sequenced was blood.

The CDR3 DNA follows: TGTGCCAGCAGTTTCTGGGGGGCTCGAGAGCAGTACTTC. The encoded protein is CASSFWGAREQYF. The rearrangement links TRBV28 to TRBJ2-5; D is tentatively TRBD1 or TRBD2 (6 bases each). This CDR3 is built from 13 residues. Between the trimmed V and J ends, which lost 3 bases and 11 bases, there was a span of 16 bases. Germline V gene data show CDR1 as MDHEN and CDR2 as SYDVKM. Using reference TRBV28 and TRBJ2-5 for the parts outside the CDR3, the full variable domain is DVKVTQSSRYLVKRTGEKVFLECVQDMDHENMFWYRQDPGLGLRLIYFSYDVKMKEKGDIPEGYSVSREKKERFSLILESASTNQTSMYLCASSFWGAREQYFGPGTRLLVL.